The next 7 T cell receptor beta chains were all read from a single sample in a study of blood T cell repertoires in COVID-19. Only in-frame clones appear in the TCRdb table, and some are missing; sequencing was by immunoSEQ multiplex PCR. The sample contains approximately 350,000 clones, around four fifths of which appear only once. The sample comprised PBMCs or T cells enriched from blood (not recorded which). The receptors originated from a woman in her 50s who had recovered from COVID-19.

CDR3 protein: CAWTGQSQGKLFF. In nucleotides, the CDR3 is TGTGCCTGGACGGGACAGAGCCAGGGGAAACTGTTTTTT. This sequence joins TRBV30 and TRBJ1-4; 7 bases line up with TRBD1. The CDR3 has 13 residues. The V and J ends lost 4 bases and 11 bases, in that order; junction bases with no gene match: 10. CDR1 is GTSNPN and CDR2 is SVGIG in the germline V gene (reference sequence). Complete variable domain (other parts from reference TRBV30 and TRBJ1-4): SQTIHQWPATLVQPVGSPLSLECTVEGTSNPNLYWYRQAAGRGLQLLFYSVGIGQISSEVPQNLSASRPQDRQFILSSKKLLLSDSGFYLCAWTGQSQGKLFFGSGTQLSVL.

The J gene is TRBJ2-6, the V gene TRBV7-2; 12 bases map to TRBD2. Germline CDR1 is SGHTA and CDR2 is FQGNSA. The V and J ends lost 5 bases and 3 bases, in that order; junction bases with no gene match: 8. This CDR3 region has 18 residues. CDR3 protein: CASSRSSGGAYGANVLTF. The CDR3 DNA reads TGTGCCAGCAGCCGTTCTAGCGGGGGGGCCTATGGGGCCAACGTCCTGACTTTC.

This clone was counted between two and nine times. The chain uses TRBV2 and TRBJ1-4, with 8 bases matching TRBD1. CDR3 size: 13 residues. Germline-derived CDR1 and CDR2 are SNHLY and FYNNEI. V lost 6 bases to trimming and J lost 7 bases; unmatched junction nucleotides: 4. This CDR3 is CASRTGAGEKLFF. CDR3 bases: TGTGCCAGCAGGACAGGGGCAGGTGAAAAACTGTTTTTT.

The genes are TRBV12-5 and TRBJ1-1; 8 bases fit TRBD1. Germline CDR1 and CDR2: LGHNT and FRNRAP. CDR3 size: 13 residues. J gave up 10 bases and V 5 bases, and 9 bases lay outside the gene matches. DNA of the CDR3: TGTGCTAGTGGTGGAATTCCAGGGGGCCGAGCTTTCTTT. This translates into CASGGIPGGRAFF.

The chain joins TRBV2 to TRBJ1-5, with TRBD1 matching over 12 bases. Trimming cost V 6 bases and J 7 bases; bases outside gene matches: 4. Germline V lookup: CDR1 SNHLY, CDR2 FYNNEI. The CDR3 totals 14 residues. The CDR3 nucleotides read TGTGCCAGCAGCGGGGACAGGGGGCGGCAGCCCCAGCATTTT. Translated: CASSGDRGRQPQHF.

The chain employs TRBV5-1 and TRBJ2-7; 7 nucleotides agree with TRBD2. Germline loops: CDR1 SGHRS, CDR2 YFSETQ. After removal of 2 bases from V and 0 bases from J, the junction contained 2 bases not matched to a gene. The CDR3 loop spans 14 amino acids. CDR3 residues: CASSFGGGSYEQYF. In DNA form, the CDR3 reads TGCGCCAGCAGCTTCGGCGGGGGCTCCTACGAGCAGTACTTC. The complete variable domain, with remaining parts taken from reference TRBV5-1 and TRBJ2-7, reads KAGVTQTPRYLIKTRGQQVTLSCSPISGHRSVSWYQQTPGQGLQFLFEYFSETQRNKGNFPGRFSGRQFSNSRSEMNVSTLELGDSALYLCASSFGGGSYEQYFGPGTRLTVT.

CDR3 loop: CASSLDAQTGASEQFF. The CDR3 DNA follows: TGCGCCAGCAGCTTGGACGCTCAGACAGGGGCTAGTGAGCAGTTCTTC. The gene calls are TRBV5-1 and TRBJ2-1; TRBD1 aligns across 8 bases. The CDR3 totals 16 residues. Germline-derived CDR1 and CDR2 are SGHRS and YFSETQ. Losses at the gene ends were 0 bases for V and 9 bases for J; bases not matched to a gene: 11. Filled out from reference TRBV5-1 and TRBJ2-1, the complete variable domain reads KAGVTQTPRYLIKTRGQQVTLSCSPISGHRSVSWYQQTPGQGLQFLFEYFSETQRNKGNFPGRFSGRQFSNSRSEMNVSTLELGDSALYLCASSLDAQTGASEQFFGPGTRLTVL.